This passage covers 19 T cell receptor beta chains from one sample sequenced in a study of cytomegalovirus exposure and HLA in healthy donors. It was with 60 Vbeta and 13 Jbeta primers that the PCR ran. The assay was immunoSEQ multiplex PCR, and TCRdb's table has in-frame clones only and misses some. The profile shows about 59,000 clones, about 86% of them singletons. Material: PBMCs. The receptors derive from a middle-aged man in good health and CMV-seronegative.

The chain has TRBV7-2 and TRBJ1-1; 7 bases agree with TRBD1. Germline-derived CDR1 and CDR2 are SGHTA and FQGNSA. There are 15 residues in the CDR3. V lost 2 bases and J lost 1; bases outside the gene matches: 4. The CDR3 sequence: CASSLRQGKNTEAFF. As DNA, the CDR3 is TGTGCCAGCAGCTTACGACAGGGAAAGAACACTGAAGCTTTCTTT.

The chain carries TRBV11-2 and TRBJ1-3, with a possible D match to TRBD1 (5 bases). This CDR3 has 18 amino acids. Deletions cut 4 bases from V and 4 bases from J, with 23 bases between. Germline loops: CDR1 SGHAT, CDR2 FQNNGV. CDR3 region: CASSYGGGAGGHGNTIYF. The CDR3 nucleotides read TGTGCCAGCAGCTACGGAGGTGGTGCGGGGGGTCACGGAAACACCATATATTTT.

This clone has just a few counts. The rearrangement links TRBV11-3 to TRBJ2-6, with D perhaps TRBD2 (5 bases). Germline loops: CDR1 SGHNT, CDR2 YENEEA. V was pared by 8 bases and J by 0 bases, with 5 bases between. The CDR3 spans 13 residues. CDR3 amino acids: CASGSSGANVLTF. In DNA, the CDR3 is TGTGCCAGCGGGAGCTCTGGGGCCAACGTCCTGACTTTC.

DNA of the CDR3: TGTGCCAGTAGTGCCCACAGGGGACCCAACGTCCTGACTTTC. It yields the protein CASSAHRGPNVLTF. The chain has TRBV19 and TRBJ2-6; 7 nucleotides line up with TRBD1. CDR1 LNHDA and CDR2 SQIVND come from the germline V gene (reference sequence). CDR3 length equals 14 residues. Trimming cost V 5 bases and J 8 bases; bases outside gene matches: 6.

V and J are TRBV27 and TRBJ1-2; 8 bases are a match to TRBD1. CDR1 MNHEY and CDR2 SMNVEV come from the germline V gene (reference sequence). The CDR3 has 11 residues. V dropped 8 bases and J dropped 6; count of bases not matched to a gene: 2. CDR3 coding DNA: TGTGCCAGCGCAGGGGGCAATGGCTACACCTTC. This translates into CASAGGNGYTF.

Remarks on this clone: At the DNA level, this CDR3 is encoded by other sequences in the same sample as well. The V gene is TRBV11-3, the J gene TRBJ1-2, with 7 bases aligning to TRBD1. CDR3 size: 14 residues. V gave up 8 bases and J gave up 12 bases; unmatched junction bases: 18. Germline CDR1 reads SGHNT; CDR2 reads YENEEA. In nucleotides, the CDR3 is TGTGCCAGCTGGCAGAGGGGACAGACGGGCGGAAACACCTTC. It yields the protein CASWQRGQTGGNTF.

The rearrangement joins TRBV4-1 to TRBJ2-7; weak D call: TRBD2 (5 bases). Germline-derived CDR1 and CDR2 are MGHRA and YSYEKL. This CDR3 has 14 residues. Trimming left V 2 bases short and J 6 bases short, with 14 bases between. CDR3 loop: CASSQYRDSSEQYF. In DNA form, the CDR3 reads TGCGCCAGCAGCCAATACCGGGATAGTAGCGAGCAGTACTTC.

The V gene is TRBV13, the J gene TRBJ1-2; 11 bases match TRBD1. The junction had 7 bases not matched to a gene; V was cut back by 6 bases and J by 7 bases. The length of the CDR3 is 14 residues. Germline V lookup: CDR1 PRHDT, CDR2 FYEKMQ (reference sequence). The CDR3 region is CASRTGTGGSGYTF. The CDR3 DNA reads TGTGCCAGCAGGACAGGGACAGGGGGTTCTGGCTACACCTTC.

The chain couples TRBV29-1 to TRBJ1-2, with 9 bases fitting TRBD1. The junction had 4 bases not matched to a gene; V was cut back by 6 bases and J by 5 bases. The germline CDR1 and CDR2 sequences are SQVTM and ANQGSEA. The CDR3 runs to 12 residues. CDR3 sequence: CSVDGTGYGYTF. The DNA of the CDR3 is TGCAGCGTGGATGGGACAGGGTATGGCTACACCTTC.

V is TRBV29-1 and J is TRBJ1-1, with 9 bases lining up with TRBD1. The CDR3 is 15 amino acids. V was pared by 3 bases and J by 3 bases, with 8 bases of the junction left unmatched. The germline CDR1 and CDR2 sequences are SQVTM and ANQGSEA. The CDR3 region is CSVETGDRVDTEAFF. In DNA, the CDR3 is TGCAGCGTTGAGACAGGGGACAGGGTGGACACTGAAGCTTTCTTT.

The V and J genes are TRBV28 and TRBJ2-4; unclear D gene. Deletions cut 3 bases from V and 1 base from J, with 10 bases between. CDR1 is MDHEN, CDR2 SYDVKM, per germline. The CDR3 is 15 amino acids. The CDR3 bases are TGTGCCAGCAGTTTTTGGAGAGAGGCCAAAAACATTCAGTACTTC. Amino acid sequence: CASSFWREAKNIQYF.

The chain joins TRBV5-4 to TRBJ2-3, with D perhaps matching TRBD2 (7 bases). The ends were cut back, 2 bases at V and 6 bases at J, with 16 bases in the middle. Germline V gene data show CDR1 as SGHNT and CDR2 as YYREEE (reference sequence). The CDR3 is 15 residues long. CDR3 loop: CASSLKRGGPDTQYF. The CDR3 region has the DNA TGTGCCAGCAGCTTAAAGAGGGGGGGCCCCGATACGCAGTATTTT.

Points on this clone: Other DNA variants within this sample encode the same CDR3. The chain links TRBV5-6 to TRBJ1-2; no reliable D call. Trimming shortened V by 5 bases and J by 6 bases, and 29 bases separated the two germline ends. Germline-derived CDR1 and CDR2 are SGHDT and YYEEEE. CDR3 size: 18 residues. The chain's CDR3 is CASSSTTPGRRLPNGYTF. CDR3 DNA sequence: TGTGCCAGCAGTTCGACGACCCCTGGGAGGCGCCTCCCGAATGGCTACACCTTC.

The chain links TRBV28 to TRBJ1-1; TRBD1 matches 9 bases. Germline assignment: CDR1 MDHEN and CDR2 SYDVKM. The CDR3 spans 14 residues. The J segment lost 1 base and the V segment lost 4 bases, leaving 1 base of the junction unmatched. Here the CDR3 DNA reads TGTGCCAGCAGTTCGGGACAGGGGAACACTGAAGCTTTCTTT. Its protein product is CASSSGQGNTEAFF.

V and J are TRBV30 and TRBJ1-3; D gene unclear. Looked up from germline, CDR1 is GTSNPN and CDR2 is SVGIG (reference sequence). The CDR3 has 11 amino acids. V lost 3 bases and J lost 8, with 8 bases in between. This chain's CDR3 is CAWRDRDTIYF. In nucleotides, the CDR3 is TGTGCCTGGAGAGATCGGGACACCATATATTTT.

V gene TRBV10-2 combines with J gene TRBJ2-1; 8 bases are a match to TRBD2. The ends lost 7 bases at V and 3 bases at J; junction bases unmatched: 8. The CDR3 is 15 amino acids. The V gene's germline CDR1 is WSHSY and CDR2 SAAADI. CDR3: CASTEAGENYNEQFF. For the CDR3, the DNA is TGCGCCAGCACCGAAGCGGGGGAGAACTACAATGAGCAGTTCTTC.

The chain employs TRBV7-2 and TRBJ2-7, with D tentatively TRBD1 (7 bases). The germline V gene encodes CDR1 SGHTA and CDR2 FQGNSA. The CDR3 spans 15 residues. Trimming removed 4 bases at V and 6 bases at J, with 19 bases between. CDR3 amino acids: CASSSDPGGRAEQYF. DNA for the CDR3: TGTGCCAGCAGCTCTGACCCAGGGGGGCGGGCCGAGCAGTACTTC.

The genes are TRBV6-5 and TRBJ1-1; 7 bases fit TRBD1. The J segment lost 1 base and the V segment lost 8 bases, leaving 4 bases of the junction unmatched. This CDR3 has 13 amino acids. Germline loops: CDR1 MNHEY, CDR2 SVGAGI. Written as DNA, the CDR3 is TGTGCCAGCCTACAGGGGCGGAACACTGAAGCTTTCTTT. It yields the protein CASLQGRNTEAFF.

This chain joins TRBV7-2 and TRBJ2-7, with 8 bases matching TRBD2. Germline loops: CDR1 SGHTA, CDR2 FQGNSA. The CDR3 is made up of 19 amino acids. Trimming took 4 bases from V and 3 from J; bases not matched to a gene: 20. DNA for the CDR3: TGTGCCAGCAGCTCCCCTCTCGCGGGGGGCCTCAGATGGGACTACGAGCAGTACTTC. Its protein product is CASSSPLAGGLRWDYEQYF.